This T cell receptor beta chain comes out of a study of blood T cell repertoires in COVID-19 (dated by TCRdb to the early 2020s). For the study in its entirety: Samples from collaborators originated in the United States, Italy and Spain and spanned both the acute and convalescent phases of COVID-19. The prospective study material was composed of cDNA or gDNA derived from T cells, B-cell-depleted T cells, or PBMCs. Subjects who had been exposed to COVID-19, were actively infected with it, or had recovered from it provided the deeply sampled blood TCRbeta repertoires that made up the dataset. The repertoires were made available in a free public database intended to serve as a resource for research on the immune response to SARS-CoV-2. Samples came from the ongoing ImmuneRACE study (first 160 participants) plus 1,254 subjects from 6 global collaborators. A de-identified subject ID, COVID-19 status, age in years and sex were almost always included in the sample metadata. Where HLA class I and class II types were available, the types were taken from metadata supplied by the sample provider, not from assay-based typing. Study-wide findings and limitations: Clinical and demographic metadata were provided uncurated, with the amount varying by source and participant.

TCRbeta CDR3 regions were amplified from genomic DNA by means of the immunoSEQ Assay, a bias-controlled multiplex PCR. The original methods were these. The number of nucleated cells in each sample was estimated by amplification of reference gene primers within the assay. To quantify the absolute abundance of each unique TCRbeta CDR3 rearrangement, sequence reads were collapsed and filtered. For each sample, productive Simpson clonality was calculated as the square root of Simpson's diversity index over productive rearrangements. TCRdb took this table from immuneACCESS and kept in-frame rearrangements with V and J called. Such tables lack part of the clones; where checked against another copy, unresolved V genes explain under half of the gap, and the rest is unexplained. That table supplies the V and J calls and clone size; D and trimming were determined from the DNA. The table for this sample lists roughly 150,000 clones; 84% of them were counted only once. The ten top clones hold more than 5.5% of the sample.

Including the terminal cysteine and phenylalanine, the CDR3 comprises 16 residues. The CDR3 DNA has 48 bases and is translated from base 1. According to the germline V gene, CDR1 reads MNHNS and CDR2 reads SASEGT. The germline V and J ends show losses of 0 bases and 6 bases respectively, and no gene match explains 9 bases of the junction. A note on this clone: Its cognate antigen has yet to be identified. Base qualities were left out, and no much larger clone turns up one base away.

Whole blood was collected in K2EDTA tubes by collaborating institutions according to the institutions' own protocols. Collaborator samples were shipped for TCRbeta analysis as frozen whole blood, isolated PBMCs, or DNA extracted from either sample type. The rearrangement joined TRBV6-1 to TRBJ1-2, with 8 middle bases fitting TRBD1. The TCR sequence derives from a woman in her 50s in a cohort sampled during active or convalescent COVID-19. Sequenced sample: peripheral blood. The sequenced DNA is TGTGCCAGCAGTGAAGCTATTTGGACACAGGGGGATGGCTACACCTTC. Translated, this is CASSEAIWTQGDGYTF.